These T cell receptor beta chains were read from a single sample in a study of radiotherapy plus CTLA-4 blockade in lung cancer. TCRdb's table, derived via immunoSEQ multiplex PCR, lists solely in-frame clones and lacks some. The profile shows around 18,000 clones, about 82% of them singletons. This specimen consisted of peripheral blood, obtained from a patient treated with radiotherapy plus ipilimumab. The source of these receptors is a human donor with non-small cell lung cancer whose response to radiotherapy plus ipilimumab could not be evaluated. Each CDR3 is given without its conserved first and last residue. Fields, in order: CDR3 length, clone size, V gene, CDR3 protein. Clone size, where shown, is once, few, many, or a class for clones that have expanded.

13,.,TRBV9,ASSVYGRGQETQY
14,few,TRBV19,ASSQARDTRGSPLH
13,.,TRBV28,ASSPTLYGRYGYT
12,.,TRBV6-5,ASRMTGPGNTIY
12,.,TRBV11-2,ASSRAGGIYEQY
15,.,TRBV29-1,SVGGHLAGVRGNEQF
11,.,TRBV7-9,ASRAGVQNEQF
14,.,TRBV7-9,ASSRGTGSRYSPLH
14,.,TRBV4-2,ASSQDSSRAGYEQY
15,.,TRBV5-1,ASSLTLAGWGTDTQY
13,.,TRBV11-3,ASSPPGADTDTQY
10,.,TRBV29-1,SVGDRDTEAF
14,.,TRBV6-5,ASSYGVGGRLTEAF
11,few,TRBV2,ASRDRGADTQY
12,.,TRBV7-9,ASSFSERGNTIY
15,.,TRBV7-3,ASSLTVAGGGTDTQY
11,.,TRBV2,ASSGRITGELF